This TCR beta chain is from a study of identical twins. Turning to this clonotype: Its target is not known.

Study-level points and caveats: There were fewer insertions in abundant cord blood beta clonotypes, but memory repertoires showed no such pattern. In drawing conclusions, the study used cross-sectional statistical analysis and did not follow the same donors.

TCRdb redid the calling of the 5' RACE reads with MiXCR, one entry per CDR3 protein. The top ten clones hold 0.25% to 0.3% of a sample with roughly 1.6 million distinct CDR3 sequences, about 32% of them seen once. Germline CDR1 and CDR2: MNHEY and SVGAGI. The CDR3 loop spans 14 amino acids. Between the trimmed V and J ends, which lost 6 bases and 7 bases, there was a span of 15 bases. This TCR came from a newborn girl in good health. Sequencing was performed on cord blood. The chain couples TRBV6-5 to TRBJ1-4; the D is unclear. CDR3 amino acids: CASSSTMTAEKLFF. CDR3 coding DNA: TGTGCCAGCAGCTCCACAATGACCGCTGAAAAACTGTTTTTT.